This is a list of T cell receptor beta chains from one sample in a study of blood T cell repertoires in COVID-19. TCRdb keeps only in-frame clones here, not all; method: immunoSEQ multiplex PCR. The sample holds tens of thousands of clones; about four fifths are singletons and the top ten take about 10%. The sample taken for sequencing was peripheral blood. The receptors were gathered from a human donor in a cohort sampled during active COVID-19. The conserved cysteine and the conserved F or W are not part of the CDR3 here. The order of the fields is V gene, J gene, CDR3 protein.

v_call: TRBV3-1/TRBV3-2
j_call: TRBJ2-4
cdr3_aa: ASSQIAGDAKNIQY

v_call: TRBV6-2/TRBV6-3
j_call: TRBJ1-1
cdr3_aa: ASSYSNPRGLMDAF

v_call: TRBV27
j_call: TRBJ2-5
cdr3_aa: ASSRGLAGRSETQY

v_call: TRBV12-2
j_call: TRBJ2-7
cdr3_aa: ASRYPRQGEEYEQY

v_call: TRBV10-3
j_call: TRBJ1-1
cdr3_aa: ATAPTGGAAF

v_call: TRBV2
j_call: TRBJ2-7
cdr3_aa: ASSGGTAPYEQY

v_call: TRBV19
j_call: TRBJ2-5
cdr3_aa: ASSARGHREETQY

v_call: TRBV12-3/TRBV12-4
j_call: TRBJ1-2
cdr3_aa: ASSFIVDYGYT

v_call: TRBV5-1
j_call: TRBJ1-1
cdr3_aa: ASSGGSPGQGAF

v_call: TRBV10-3
j_call: TRBJ2-3
cdr3_aa: AISGLAGATDTQY

v_call: TRBV3-1/TRBV3-2
j_call: TRBJ2-3
cdr3_aa: ASSHLESTDTQY

v_call: TRBV5-5
j_call: TRBJ1-1
cdr3_aa: ASSSPGQNTEAF

v_call: TRBV19
j_call: TRBJ2-5
cdr3_aa: ASSIGTSGEETQY

v_call: TRBV7-6
j_call: TRBJ1-3
cdr3_aa: ASSPRQGSSGNTIY

v_call: TRBV5-1
j_call: TRBJ1-4
cdr3_aa: ASSLGQLNEKLF

v_call: TRBV6-5
j_call: TRBJ1-5
cdr3_aa: ASSYSGPGNQPQH

v_call: TRBV28
j_call: TRBJ1-2
cdr3_aa: ASSPSNYGYT

v_call: TRBV5-1
j_call: TRBJ1-1
cdr3_aa: ASSLATGNTEAF

v_call: TRBV5-5
j_call: TRBJ2-7
cdr3_aa: ASSLTGGSNEQY

v_call: TRBV5-1
j_call: TRBJ2-5
cdr3_aa: ASSQEDQGLGTQY

v_call: TRBV15
j_call: TRBJ1-1
cdr3_aa: ATSTRTGATEAF

v_call: TRBV5-1
j_call: TRBJ1-2
cdr3_aa: ASSLGSGTNGYT

v_call: TRBV5-1
j_call: TRBJ2-1
cdr3_aa: ASSLARLAGGTPRSNEQF

v_call: TRBV6-5
j_call: TRBJ1-1
cdr3_aa: ASSYTRGAAEAF

v_call: TRBV4-2
j_call: TRBJ2-7
cdr3_aa: ASSQPGLAGGEQY

v_call: TRBV27
j_call: TRBJ1-2
cdr3_aa: ASSHNRQGYGYT

v_call: TRBV2
j_call: TRBJ1-2
cdr3_aa: ARGQGLKGYT

v_call: TRBV6-1
j_call: TRBJ2-1
cdr3_aa: ASSDQLVQGDEQF

v_call: TRBV9
j_call: TRBJ2-4
cdr3_aa: ASSAGTSIGMKY

v_call: TRBV2
j_call: TRBJ1-5
cdr3_aa: ASSENRDNQPQH

v_call: TRBV19
j_call: TRBJ1-1
cdr3_aa: ASSGTAGGVTEAF

v_call: TRBV5-1
j_call: TRBJ2-7
cdr3_aa: ASSTGQGSQQY

v_call: TRBV9
j_call: TRBJ2-5
cdr3_aa: ASSTGTTRETQY

v_call: TRBV5-4
j_call: TRBJ1-1
cdr3_aa: ASSLLGEGGMNTEAF

v_call: TRBV7-2
j_call: TRBJ2-7
cdr3_aa: VSSFAGQGAYEQY

v_call: TRBV18
j_call: TRBJ2-1
cdr3_aa: ASSPSTSGGVSGEQF

v_call: TRBV7-3
j_call: TRBJ1-2
cdr3_aa: ASSRGSGVASRGYT

v_call: TRBV3-1/TRBV3-2
j_call: TRBJ2-7
cdr3_aa: ASSQEGHYEQY

v_call: TRBV11-2
j_call: TRBJ2-7
cdr3_aa: ASSWDQGSYEQY

v_call: TRBV7-9
j_call: TRBJ2-2
cdr3_aa: ASSTPPSDGELF

v_call: TRBV6-1
j_call: TRBJ1-5
cdr3_aa: ASSEGQGVQPQH

v_call: TRBV5-5
j_call: TRBJ2-7
cdr3_aa: ASSLRYRVYEQY

v_call: TRBV4-1
j_call: TRBJ1-5
cdr3_aa: ASSQIPQTGQNSNQPQH

v_call: TRBV19
j_call: TRBJ1-2
cdr3_aa: ASSIRQGYGYT

v_call: TRBV2
j_call: TRBJ2-3
cdr3_aa: ASSEASRH

v_call: TRBV21-1
j_call: TRBJ2-1
cdr3_aa: ASSTPAGASPIFTMSWVNKF

v_call: TRBV21-1
j_call: TRBJ2-1
cdr3_aa: ASSRDGSLSYNEQF

v_call: TRBV6-1
j_call: TRBJ2-5
cdr3_aa: ASSDLRETQY

v_call: TRBV5-1
j_call: TRBJ2-3
cdr3_aa: ASSLLPPGSGSPPDTQY

v_call: TRBV5-1
j_call: TRBJ2-7
cdr3_aa: ASRTGTGSYEQY

v_call: TRBV15
j_call: TRBJ1-4
cdr3_aa: ATSRDSGTGGEKLF

v_call: TRBV6-5
j_call: TRBJ2-2
cdr3_aa: ASSYSGGGELF

v_call: TRBV27
j_call: TRBJ2-2
cdr3_aa: ASSGRLAENTGELF

v_call: TRBV5-1
j_call: TRBJ2-7
cdr3_aa: ASSKQGEMSYEQY

v_call: TRBV4-2
j_call: TRBJ2-7
cdr3_aa: ASSQVFSGGAYEQY